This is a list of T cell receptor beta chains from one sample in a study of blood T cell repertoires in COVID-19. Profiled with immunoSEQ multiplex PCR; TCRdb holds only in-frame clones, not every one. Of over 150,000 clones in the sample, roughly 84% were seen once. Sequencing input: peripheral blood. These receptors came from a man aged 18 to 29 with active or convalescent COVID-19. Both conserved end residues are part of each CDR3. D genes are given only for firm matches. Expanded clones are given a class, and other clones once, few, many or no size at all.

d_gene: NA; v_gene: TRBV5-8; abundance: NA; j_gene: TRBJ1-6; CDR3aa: CASSLAAGVSNSPLHF; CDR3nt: TGTGCCAGCAGCTTGGCCGCCGGGGTCTCAAATTCACCCCTCCACTTT
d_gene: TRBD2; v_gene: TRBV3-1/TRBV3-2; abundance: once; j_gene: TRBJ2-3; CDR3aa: CASSQPGLAGGPRGTQYF; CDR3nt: TGTGCCAGCAGCCAACCGGGACTAGCGGGGGGCCCCCGTGGTACGCAGTATTTT
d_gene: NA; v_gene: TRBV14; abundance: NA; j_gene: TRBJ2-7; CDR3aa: CASSQGSTGKLAYEQYF; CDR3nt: TGTGCCAGCAGCCAAGGAAGTACAGGGAAGTTGGCCTACGAGCAGTACTTC
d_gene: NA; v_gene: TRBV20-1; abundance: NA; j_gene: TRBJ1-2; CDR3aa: CSAGGGTSLTYGYTF; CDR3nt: TGCAGTGCTGGTGGGGGGACTTCGCTTACCTATGGCTACACCTTC
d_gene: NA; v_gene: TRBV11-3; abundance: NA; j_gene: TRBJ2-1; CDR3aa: CASSPGTSRGNEQFF; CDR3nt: TGTGCCAGCAGCCCCGGGACTTCGCGAGGCAATGAGCAGTTCTTC
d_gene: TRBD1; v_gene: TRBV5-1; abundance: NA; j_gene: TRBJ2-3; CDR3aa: CASSPRDRGRDTQYF; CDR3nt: TGCGCCAGCAGCCCCCGGGACAGGGGGCGAGATACGCAGTATTTT
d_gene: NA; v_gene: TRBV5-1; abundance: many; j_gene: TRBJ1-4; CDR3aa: CASSLTATNEKLFF; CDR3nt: TGCGCCAGCAGCTTGACAGCAACTAATGAAAAACTGTTTTTT
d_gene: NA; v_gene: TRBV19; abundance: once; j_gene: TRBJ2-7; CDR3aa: CASSPRRDEQYF; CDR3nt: TGTGCCAGTAGCCCCCGCCGAGACGAGCAGTACTTC
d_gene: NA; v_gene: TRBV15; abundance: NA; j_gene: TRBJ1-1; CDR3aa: CATSREGSLNTEAFF; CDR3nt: TGTGCCACCAGCAGAGAGGGCAGTTTGAACACTGAAGCTTTCTTT
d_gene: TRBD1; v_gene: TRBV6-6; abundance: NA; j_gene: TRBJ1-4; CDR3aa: CASRRVQGQNEKLFF; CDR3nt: TGTGCCAGCAGAAGAGTACAGGGGCAAAATGAAAAACTGTTTTTT
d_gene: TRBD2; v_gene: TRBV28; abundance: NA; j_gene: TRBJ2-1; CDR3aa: CASSQFPGLAGGEQFF; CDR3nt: TGTGCCAGCAGCCAGTTCCCCGGACTAGCGGGAGGTGAGCAGTTCTTC
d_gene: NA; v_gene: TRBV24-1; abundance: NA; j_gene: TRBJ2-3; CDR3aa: CATSEASDTQYF; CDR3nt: TGTGCCACCAGTGAGGCATCAGATACGCAGTATTTT
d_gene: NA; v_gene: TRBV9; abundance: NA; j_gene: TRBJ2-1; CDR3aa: CASSVGAATYNEQFF; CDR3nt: TGTGCCAGCAGCGTAGGGGCAGCCACTTACAATGAGCAGTTCTTC
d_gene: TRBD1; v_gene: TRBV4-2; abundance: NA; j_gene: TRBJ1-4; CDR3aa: CASSQPRTGVEKLFF; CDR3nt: TGTGCCAGCAGCCAACCCAGGACAGGGGTGGAAAAACTGTTTTTT
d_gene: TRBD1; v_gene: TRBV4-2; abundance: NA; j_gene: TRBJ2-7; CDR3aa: CASSQAAGTGGSEQYF; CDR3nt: TGTGCCAGCAGCCAAGCTGCCGGGACAGGGGGCTCCGAGCAGTACTTC
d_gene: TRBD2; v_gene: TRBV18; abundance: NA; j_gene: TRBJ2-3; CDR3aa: CASSPRRRGETDTQYF; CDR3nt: TGTGCCAGCTCACCACGGAGGCGGGGGGAAACAGATACGCAGTATTTT
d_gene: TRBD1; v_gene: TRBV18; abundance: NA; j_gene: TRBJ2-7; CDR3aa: CASSQGQGSLYEQYF; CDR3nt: TGTGCCAGCTCACAGGGACAGGGTTCGCTCTACGAGCAGTACTTC
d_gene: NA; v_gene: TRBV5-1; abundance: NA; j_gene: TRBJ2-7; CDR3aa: CASSLDNSYEQYF; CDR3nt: TGCGCCAGCAGCTTGGACAACTCCTACGAGCAGTACTTC
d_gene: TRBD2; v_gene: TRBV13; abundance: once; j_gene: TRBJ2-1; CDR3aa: CASSPRTSGREGDEQFF; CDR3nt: TGTGCCAGCAGCCCACGGACTAGCGGGAGGGAGGGGGATGAGCAGTTCTTC
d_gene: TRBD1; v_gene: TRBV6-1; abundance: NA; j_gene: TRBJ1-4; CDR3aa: CASSEVRGLEKLFF; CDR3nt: TGTGCCAGCAGTGAAGTCAGGGGGCTTGAAAAACTGTTTTTT
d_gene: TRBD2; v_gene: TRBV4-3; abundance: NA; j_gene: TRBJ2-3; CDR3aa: CASSQDPPSGRDRTQYF; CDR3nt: TGCGCCAGCAGCCAAGATCCCCCTAGCGGGAGGGATCGTACGCAGTATTTT
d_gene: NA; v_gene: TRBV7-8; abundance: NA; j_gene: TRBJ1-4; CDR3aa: CASSLIPQEKLFF; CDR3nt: TGTGCCAGCAGCTTAATCCCACAGGAAAAACTGTTTTTT
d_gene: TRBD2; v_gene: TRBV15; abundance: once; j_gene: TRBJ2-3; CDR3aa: CATSRGWGGGVTDTQYF; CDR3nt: TGTGCCACCAGCAGAGGCTGGGGGGGAGGGGTCACAGATACGCAGTATTTT
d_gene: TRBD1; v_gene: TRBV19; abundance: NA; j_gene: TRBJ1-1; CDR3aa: CASSIRSGGLDTEAFF; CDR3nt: TGTGCCAGTAGTATCCGGTCAGGGGGCCTGGACACTGAAGCTTTCTTT
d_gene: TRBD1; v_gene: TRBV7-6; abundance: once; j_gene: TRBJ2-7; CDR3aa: CASSLGQGHEQYF; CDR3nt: TGTGCCAGCAGCTTGGGACAGGGTCACGAGCAGTACTTC
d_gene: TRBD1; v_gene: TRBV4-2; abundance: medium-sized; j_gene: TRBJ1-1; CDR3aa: CASSQPGQMNTEAFF; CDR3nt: TGTGCCAGCAGCCAACCGGGACAGATGAACACTGAAGCTTTCTTT
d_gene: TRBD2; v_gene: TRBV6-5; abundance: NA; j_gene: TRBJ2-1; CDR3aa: CASSTGTSGVNEQFF; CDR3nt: TGTGCCAGCAGTACCGGGACTAGCGGGGTAAATGAGCAGTTCTTC
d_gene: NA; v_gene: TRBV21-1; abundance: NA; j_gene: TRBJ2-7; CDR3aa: CASRLQLAGGFYEQYF; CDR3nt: TGTGCCAGCAGGCTTCAACTAGCGGGAGGTTTTTACGAGCAGTACTTC
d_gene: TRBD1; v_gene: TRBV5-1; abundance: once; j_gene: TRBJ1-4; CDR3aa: CASSSDRAEKLFF; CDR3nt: TGCGCCAGCAGCTCAGACAGGGCTGAAAAACTGTTTTTT
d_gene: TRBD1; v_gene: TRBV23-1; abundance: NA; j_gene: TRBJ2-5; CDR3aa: CASSQRIGTAEETQYF; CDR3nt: TGCGCCAGCAGTCAAAGGATCGGGACAGCGGAGGAGACCCAGTACTTC
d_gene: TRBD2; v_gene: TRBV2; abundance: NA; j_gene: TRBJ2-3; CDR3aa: CASSENSGVYTDTQYF; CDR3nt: TGTGCCAGCAGTGAAAACAGCGGGGTTTACACAGATACGCAGTATTTT